The 14 T cell receptor beta chains reported below all come from one sample, sequenced in a study of identifying expanded T cells in peripheral blood. The assay was immunoSEQ multiplex PCR, and TCRdb's table has in-frame clones only and misses some. The top ten hold 5.5% to 6% of the sample, which has tens of thousands of clones, roughly 86% seen once. Input material: blood. The origin of the receptors is a person aged 18-70 years in good health.

Only one count was recorded for this clone. The rearrangement uses TRBV5-1 and TRBJ1-1, with D perhaps TRBD1 (5 bases). This CDR3 is 14 amino acids long. The V end lost 0 bases, the J end lost 6 bases, and 12 bases lay between the germline ends. The germline gives CDR1 SGHRS, CDR2 YFSETQ. CDR3 region: CASSLGRRDAEAFF. The DNA of the CDR3 is TGCGCCAGCAGCTTGGGGAGGCGGGACGCTGAAGCTTTCTTT. The entire variable domain, with the rest obtained from reference TRBV5-1 and TRBJ1-1, is as follows: KAGVTQTPRYLIKTRGQQVTLSCSPISGHRSVSWYQQTPGQGLQFLFEYFSETQRNKGNFPGRFSGRQFSNSRSEMNVSTLELGDSALYLCASSLGRRDAEAFFGQGTRLTVV.

The genes are TRBV6-5 and TRBJ1-2, with D perhaps matching TRBD1 (5 bases). Trimming removed 6 bases from V and 2 bases from J, with 16 bases in between. Looked up from germline, CDR1 is MNHEY and CDR2 is SVGAGI. The CDR3 covers 15 residues. CDR3 in amino acids: CASSLGTGLNYGYTF. CDR3 DNA sequence: TGTGCCAGCAGCCTAGGGACGGGATTAAACTATGGCTACACCTTC.

This chain connects TRBV5-1 to TRBJ2-7; TRBD1 aligns across 10 bases. CDR3 size: 14 residues. Trimming at V came to 4 bases and at J to 2 bases, leaving 3 bases not matched to a gene. Germline V gene data show CDR1 as SGHRS and CDR2 as YFSETQ. The chain's CDR3 is CASSRGTGAYEQYF. CDR3 nucleotide sequence: TGCGCCAGCAGCCGGGGGACAGGGGCCTACGAGCAGTACTTC.

This clone was detected a few times. V is TRBV13 and J is TRBJ2-7, with TRBD1 matching over 10 bases. Losses at the gene ends were 6 bases for V and 3 bases for J; bases not matched to a gene: 11. CDR1 and CDR2 from the germline V gene are PRHDT and FYEKMQ (reference sequence). The CDR3 totals 16 residues. Here the CDR3 reads CASRSRDRGLFYEQYF. The CDR3 DNA follows: TGTGCCAGCAGATCTCGCGACAGGGGGCTTTTCTACGAGCAGTACTTC.

V usage is TRBV5-1 and J usage is TRBJ2-5; D possibly corresponds to TRBD1 (6 bases). The CDR3 runs to 15 residues. The V and J ends lost 4 bases and 7 bases respectively, with 20 bases between them. Germline V gene data show CDR1 as SGHRS and CDR2 as YFSETQ. CDR3 coding DNA: TGCGCCAGCAGCCGACACAGGGACGGTGGGGGGACCCAGTACTTC. Encoded protein: CASSRHRDGGGTQYF.

The chain employs TRBV29-1 and TRBJ2-5; D remains ambiguous. V was cut by 7 bases and J by 2 bases, with 8 bases left in between. The CDR3 runs to 11 residues. CDR1 and CDR2 from the germline V gene are SQVTM and ANQGSEA. The CDR3, as DNA: TGCAGCGCATGGGTGCAAGAGACCCAGTACTTC. Translation gives CSAWVQETQYF.

The genes are TRBV5-1 and TRBJ2-3, with 11 bases fitting TRBD2. After removal of 2 bases from V and 4 bases from J, the junction contained 6 bases not matched to a gene. There are 16 residues in the CDR3. The germline gives CDR1 SGHRS, CDR2 YFSETQ. The chain's CDR3 is CASSLGLAGRSDTQYF. CDR3 nucleotides: TGCGCCAGCAGCTTAGGACTAGCGGGCCGGTCAGATACGCAGTATTTT.

The V and J genes are TRBV6-5 and TRBJ1-2; no reliable D call. The CDR3 has 16 residues. Trimming shortened V by 2 bases and J by 4 bases, and 17 bases separated the two germline ends. Looked up from germline, CDR1 is MNHEY and CDR2 is SVGAGI. CDR3 sequence: CASSYADRKLGYGYTF. For the CDR3, the DNA is TGTGCCAGCAGTTACGCGGATAGAAAGTTGGGCTATGGCTACACCTTC.

This clone was observed a few times. The chain links TRBV15 to TRBJ2-5; D might be TRBD2 (5 bases). Germline CDR1 is LNHNV and CDR2 is YYDKDF (reference sequence). The V and J ends lost 0 bases and 5 bases respectively, with 13 bases between them. This CDR3 comprises 15 residues. CDR3 amino acids: CATSRDPSGLETQYF. The CDR3 region has the DNA TGTGCCACCAGCAGAGATCCCTCTGGACTGGAGACCCAGTACTTC. Drawing the rest from reference TRBV15 and TRBJ2-5, the complete variable domain is DAMVIQNPRYQVTQFGKPVTLSCSQTLNHNVMYWYQQKSSQAPKLLFHYYDKDFNNEADTPDNFQSRRPNTSFCFLDIRSPGLGDTAMYLCATSRDPSGLETQYFGPGTRLLVL.

The CDR3: CASSPNPRGDSPLHF. The CDR3 DNA sequence: TGTGCCAGCTCACCAAACCCCAGGGGGGATTCACCCCTCCACTTT. The chain couples TRBV18 to TRBJ1-6, with TRBD1 matching 7 bases. The CDR3 is made up of 15 amino acids. Unmatched junction bases numbered 6, after V lost 2 bases and J lost 8 bases. Per germline, CDR1 KGHSH and CDR2 LQKENI.

J is TRBJ2-1 and V is TRBV19, with D possibly TRBD1 on 7 matching bases. The CDR3 length is 16 residues. The germline gives CDR1 LNHDA, CDR2 SQIVND (reference sequence). V was trimmed by 2 bases and J by 7 bases, leaving 18 bases between them. CDR3 sequence reads: CASSIQGGDIGNEQFF. The CDR3 DNA reads TGTGCCAGTAGTATACAGGGGGGTGATATAGGGAATGAGCAGTTCTTC. Based on the CDR3 plus reference TRBV19 and TRBJ2-1, the full variable domain is DGGITQSPKYLFRKEGQNVTLSCEQNLNHDAMYWYRQDPGQGLRLIYYSQIVNDFQKGDIAEGYSVSREKKESFPLTVTSAQKNPTAFYLCASSIQGGDIGNEQFFGPGTRLTVL.

This clone appeared a single time. The rearrangement joins TRBV5-1 to TRBJ2-3; 7 bases are shared with TRBD1. Germline loops: CDR1 SGHRS, CDR2 YFSETQ. This CDR3 comprises 15 residues. V was pared by 3 bases and J by 0 bases, with 4 bases of the junction left unmatched. CDR3 loop: CASSSGQASTDTQYF. As DNA, the CDR3 is TGCGCCAGCAGCTCCGGACAGGCTAGCACAGATACGCAGTATTTT. The variable domain in full, with the rest retrieved from reference TRBV5-1 and TRBJ2-3, is KAGVTQTPRYLIKTRGQQVTLSCSPISGHRSVSWYQQTPGQGLQFLFEYFSETQRNKGNFPGRFSGRQFSNSRSEMNVSTLELGDSALYLCASSSGQASTDTQYFGPGTRLTVL.

This clone was counted once. The J gene is TRBJ2-7, the V gene TRBV29-1; D unclear. Per the germline V gene, CDR1 is SQVTM and CDR2 is ANQGSEA. The CDR3 contains 16 residues. With 8 bases removed from V and 2 bases from J, the gap between germline ends came to 25 bases. CDR3 region: CSYGFQSPNLAYEQYF. CDR3 coding DNA: TGCAGCTACGGATTTCAGTCACCTAACCTCGCCTACGAGCAGTACTTC.

This chain uses TRBV2 with TRBJ2-1; D remains ambiguous. CDR3 size: 14 residues. CDR1 is SNHLY, CDR2 FYNNEI, per germline. V was shortened by 6 bases and J by 4 bases, with 13 bases between the two germline ends. CDR3 bases: TGTGCCAGCAGACGCGACGGCTCATACAATGAGCAGTTCTTC. Translating it yields CASRRDGSYNEQFF.